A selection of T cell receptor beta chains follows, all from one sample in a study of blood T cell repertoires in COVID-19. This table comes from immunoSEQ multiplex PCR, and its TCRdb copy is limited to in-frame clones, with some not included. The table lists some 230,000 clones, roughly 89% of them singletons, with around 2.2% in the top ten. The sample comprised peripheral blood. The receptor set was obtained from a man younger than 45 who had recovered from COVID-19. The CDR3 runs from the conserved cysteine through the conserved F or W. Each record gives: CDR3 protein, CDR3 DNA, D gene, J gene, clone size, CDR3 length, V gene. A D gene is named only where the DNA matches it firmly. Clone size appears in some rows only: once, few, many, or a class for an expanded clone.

CDR3: CATSRASSGGRSYEQYF
DNA: TGTGCCACCAGCAGAGCTAGTAGCGGGGGCCGATCCTACGAGCAGTACTTC
D: TRBD2
J: TRBJ2-7
size: -
length: 17
V: TRBV15

CDR3: CASSSSPGQLTGELFF
DNA: TGTGCCAGCAGTTCCTCCCCAGGACAGCTCACCGGGGAGCTGTTTTTT
D: -
J: TRBJ2-2
size: -
length: 16
V: TRBV6-7

CDR3: CASSPEPGPRSDGYTF
DNA: TGTGCCAGCAGCCCTGAACCAGGGCCGCGGAGCGATGGCTACACCTTC
D: -
J: TRBJ1-2
size: -
length: 16
V: TRBV7-2

CDR3: CASSLNRGEKLFF
DNA: TGTGCCAGCAGTTTGAATCGCGGCGAAAAACTGTTTTTT
D: -
J: TRBJ1-4
size: -
length: 13
V: TRBV12-3/TRBV12-4

CDR3: CASSPGTVPQPQHF
DNA: TGTGCCAGCTCCCCGGGTACGGTGCCTCAGCCCCAGCATTTT
D: -
J: TRBJ1-5
size: -
length: 14
V: TRBV28

CDR3: CSVARQGNSEAFF
DNA: TGCAGCGTTGCCCGACAGGGTAACAGCGAAGCTTTCTTT
D: TRBD1
J: TRBJ1-1
size: -
length: 13
V: TRBV29-1

CDR3: CASSFTGLAQDEQFF
DNA: TGTGCCAGCAGTTTTACGGGACTAGCGCAAGATGAGCAGTTCTTC
D: TRBD2
J: TRBJ2-1
size: -
length: 15
V: TRBV2

CDR3: CASSSRLAGYTDTQYF
DNA: TGTGCCAGCAGCTCCCGACTAGCGGGGTACACAGATACGCAGTATTTT
D: TRBD2
J: TRBJ2-3
size: -
length: 16
V: TRBV5-5

CDR3: CASSTGGNIQYF
DNA: TGTGCCAGCAGCACAGGGGGCAACATTCAGTACTTC
D: TRBD1
J: TRBJ2-4
size: few
length: 12
V: TRBV12-3/TRBV12-4

CDR3: CASSRDRANSPLHF
DNA: TGTGCCAGCAGCCGAGACAGGGCGAATTCACCCCTCCACTTT
D: TRBD1
J: TRBJ1-6
size: once
length: 14
V: TRBV7-9

CDR3: CASSRTSGGVETQYF
DNA: TGCGCCAGCAGCCGGACTAGCGGGGGGGTGGAGACCCAGTACTTC
D: TRBD2
J: TRBJ2-5
size: -
length: 15
V: TRBV5-1

CDR3: CASSFGTDYGYTF
DNA: TGTGCCAGCAGCTTCGGGACAGACTATGGCTACACCTTC
D: TRBD1
J: TRBJ1-2
size: -
length: 13
V: TRBV7-2

CDR3: CASSLVGGAWVNSPLHF
DNA: TGTGCCAGCAGCTTAGTGGGCGGGGCATGGGTGAATTCACCCCTCCACTTT
D: -
J: TRBJ1-6
size: -
length: 17
V: TRBV11-2

CDR3: CASSLDRYSPLHF
DNA: TGTGCCAGCAGCTTGGACAGATATTCACCCCTCCACTTT
D: -
J: TRBJ1-6
size: -
length: 13
V: TRBV5-8

CDR3: CASRLLPGGEQYF
DNA: TGTGCCAGCAGGTTACTACCCGGGGGGGAGCAGTACTTC
D: TRBD2
J: TRBJ2-7
size: -
length: 13
V: TRBV12-3/TRBV12-4

CDR3: CASSVDFPSGNTIYF
DNA: TGTGCCAGCAGCGTGGACTTCCCCTCTGGAAACACCATATATTTT
D: -
J: TRBJ1-3
size: -
length: 15
V: TRBV9

CDR3: CASSKDRAYGYTF
DNA: TGTGCCAGCAGTAAGGACAGGGCCTATGGCTACACCTTC
D: TRBD1
J: TRBJ1-2
size: -
length: 13
V: TRBV2

CDR3: CASSMQLTGQDTQYF
DNA: TGTGCCAGTAGTATGCAGCTGACAGGACAAGATACGCAGTATTTT
D: -
J: TRBJ2-3
size: -
length: 15
V: TRBV19